A selection of T cell receptor beta chains follows, all from one sample in a study of control samples from healthy donors and cancer patients. Sequencing used immunoSEQ multiplex PCR; TCRdb keeps in-frame clones, though not all of them. The table includes 110,000 or so clones, around nine tenths detected once. Specimen: blood. These receptor sequences come from a man aged 25-45 years in good health. CDR3s include the opening cysteine and the closing phenylalanine or tryptophan. A D gene is named only where the DNA matches it firmly. Size is omitted from some rows. Given values are once, few, many or a class for expanded clones.

j_call,clone_size,d_call,v_call,cdr3_nt,cdr3_aa
TRBJ1-2,once,.,TRBV2,TGTGCCAGCAGTGAAGCCACGCGGGGGGGGAGTTATGGCTACACCTTC,CASSEATRGGSYGYTF
TRBJ1-2,.,.,TRBV24-1,TGTGCCACCAGTGCGGCGGATTATGGTGGCTACACCTTC,CATSAADYGGYTF
TRBJ2-2,many,.,TRBV7-3,TGTGCCAGCAGCTTAACGGCCGGGCTAACCGGGGAGCTGTTTTTT,CASSLTAGLTGELFF
TRBJ1-2,.,.,TRBV9,TGTGCCAGCAGCGGAAACACAGGGAACTATGGCTACACCTTC,CASSGNTGNYGYTF
TRBJ2-5,once,.,TRBV6-1,TGTGCCAGCAGTGAAAACCCAGGGATCCAAGAGACCCAGTACTTC,CASSENPGIQETQYF
TRBJ1-2,.,.,TRBV3-1/TRBV3-2,TGTGCCAGCAGCCAAGTGACAGCAAACTATGGCTACACCTTC,CASSQVTANYGYTF
TRBJ2-7,.,TRBD1,TRBV30,TGTGCCTGGACGGGACAGCTGTTTTCCCCCTACGAGCAGTACTTC,CAWTGQLFSPYEQYF
TRBJ2-2,.,TRBD1,TRBV2,TGTGCCAGCAGCCGACAGGGGGCCGTCGGGGAGCTGTTTTTT,CASSRQGAVGELFF
TRBJ2-1,.,TRBD2,TRBV6-5,TGTGCCAGCAGTTCCCGGACTAGCGGGGGATACAATGAGCAGTTCTTC,CASSSRTSGGYNEQFF
TRBJ2-2,.,.,TRBV7-9,TGTGCCAGCAGCCCCGGACAGTCCTCCCGGGAGCTGTTTTTT,CASSPGQSSRELFF
TRBJ1-3,.,.,TRBV18,TGTGCCAGCTCACCGGTCGAATGGCTAGGGCCTGGAAACACCATATATTTT,CASSPVEWLGPGNTIYF
TRBJ2-1,.,TRBD2,TRBV13,TGTGCCAGCAGCTTTAGCGGGGGGGCTAATGAGCAGTTCTTC,CASSFSGGANEQFF
TRBJ2-7,.,.,TRBV7-2,TGTGCCAGCAGCCCTGCGTACGAGCAGTACTTC,CASSPAYEQYF
TRBJ2-1,.,.,TRBV7-2,TGTGCCAGCAGTTCGAGCGTGGTTGAGCAGTTCTTC,CASSSSVVEQFF
TRBJ1-5,.,TRBD1,TRBV2,TGTGCCAGCAGTGGGGATATAGGACAGGGGGTTAGCGGTAGCAATCAGCCCCAGCATTTT,CASSGDIGQGVSGSNQPQHF
TRBJ2-7,few,.,TRBV7-3,TGTGCCAGCAGCTTAGCGGCAGGGCGCGAGCAGTACTTC,CASSLAAGREQYF
TRBJ2-5,.,TRBD1,TRBV24-1,TGTGCCACCAGTGATTCCCGACAGGGGGTAAAGACCCAGTACTTC,CATSDSRQGVKTQYF
TRBJ1-1,.,.,TRBV5-1,TGCGCCAGCAGCTTCAAATCGAACACTGAAGCTTTCTTT,CASSFKSNTEAFF
TRBJ1-3,once,.,TRBV7-9,TGTGCCAGCAGCTTGAGCAGTGGGGGAAACACCATATATTTT,CASSLSSGGNTIYF
TRBJ2-7,.,.,TRBV10-1,TGCGCCAGCAGTGAGTTGGCTGGCGGGCAGTACTTC,CASSELAGGQYF
TRBJ1-5,.,TRBD1,TRBV19,TGTGCCAGTAGAGGGGAAGGGGGCGCGGGCAATCAGCCCCAGCATTTT,CASRGEGGAGNQPQHF
TRBJ1-4,.,.,TRBV7-9,TGTGCCAGCAGCCAGGACACGAAGCGGGAAAAACTGTTTTTT,CASSQDTKREKLFF
TRBJ2-2,.,TRBD1,TRBV10-2,TGCGCCAGCAGTCAGCCACAGGGGAAGGCGATCCGAACCGGGGAGCTGTTTTTT,CASSQPQGKAIRTGELFF
TRBJ1-4,.,TRBD1,TRBV25-1,TGTGCCAGCAGCCAGGAGGGGGCCGAAAAACTGTTTTTT,CASSQEGAEKLFF
TRBJ2-3,.,.,TRBV6-4,TGTGCCAGCAGTGACCCTAGCACAGATACGCAGTATTTT,CASSDPSTDTQYF
TRBJ2-7,.,TRBD1,TRBV11-2,TGTGCCAGCAGCGCCGTGCACAGGGGTTTCGACGAGCAGTACTTC,CASSAVHRGFDEQYF
TRBJ2-4,.,.,TRBV6-1,TGTGCCAGCAGTGAGAGTACTCCAGCCAAAAACATTCAGTACTTC,CASSESTPAKNIQYF
TRBJ1-5,.,.,TRBV4-1,TGCGCCAGCAGCCAAGATCCGGGAGAGAGCAATCAGCCCCAGCATTTT,CASSQDPGESNQPQHF
TRBJ1-2,.,.,TRBV18,TGTGCCAGCTCACGGTCCAGCGCTAACTATGGCTACACCTTC,CASSRSSANYGYTF
TRBJ2-7,.,.,TRBV6-5,TGTGCCAGCAGTCCGACGAGGTCCTACGAGCAGTACTTC,CASSPTRSYEQYF
TRBJ2-2,.,.,TRBV24-1,TGTGCCACCGGGGGACTGGCAGGAAAAAACACCGGGGAGCTGTTTTTT,CATGGLAGKNTGELFF
TRBJ2-1,.,.,TRBV7-3,TGTGCCAGCAGCTTAATGGGTACGCTCAATGAGCAGTTCTTC,CASSLMGTLNEQFF
TRBJ1-2,.,.,TRBV6-4,TGTGCCAGCAGTGATGGTAGGGGCGGCTACACCTTC,CASSDGRGGYTF
TRBJ2-2,.,.,TRBV6-4,TGTGCCAGCAGTGCGGAGGGAATGAACACCGGGGAGCTGTTTTTT,CASSAEGMNTGELFF
TRBJ2-1,.,.,TRBV21-1,TGTGCCAGCAGCCGGCCCTTCGGCCGGTTCTTC,CASSRPFGRFF
TRBJ1-2,once,.,TRBV29-1,TGCAGCGATGGGCAGCGGGACTATGGCTACACCTTC,CSDGQRDYGYTF
TRBJ2-7,.,TRBD2,TRBV4-1,TGCGCCAGCAGCCTAATCTCTAGCGGCTACTACGAGCAGTACTTC,CASSLISSGYYEQYF
TRBJ2-5,.,.,TRBV5-1,TGCGCCAGCAGCTTGGGTTCGTCCGGAATCCAAGAGACCCAGTACTTC,CASSLGSSGIQETQYF
TRBJ2-1,.,.,TRBV5-8,TGTGCCAGCAGCTTGAAGACTAGGGAGAATGAGCAGTTCTTC,CASSLKTRENEQFF
TRBJ2-1,.,TRBD2,TRBV24-1,TGTGCCACCAGTGACCCCGGACTAGCGGGCTCCTCCTACAATGAGCAGTTCTTC,CATSDPGLAGSSYNEQFF
TRBJ2-1,.,TRBD1,TRBV19,TGTGCCAGTAGTCCGGGACAGGGGATATATGAGCAGTTCTTC,CASSPGQGIYEQFF
TRBJ1-3,.,.,TRBV7-8,TGTGCCAGCACCCCGGGGGGTCTGGGAAACATCATATATTTT,CASTPGGLGNIIYF
TRBJ1-1,few,.,TRBV5-6,TGTGCCAGCAGCTTGGCAGACACTGAAGCTTTCTTT,CASSLADTEAFF
TRBJ1-5,few,.,TRBV30,TGTGCCTGGAGTGTAGTTAAGGGTACCCAGCATTTT,CAWSVVKGTQHF
TRBJ2-7,.,TRBD2,TRBV5-5,TGTGCCAGCAGCTTGTTGGCTAGCGGGTTGTACGAGCAGTACTTC,CASSLLASGLYEQYF
TRBJ1-1,.,.,TRBV2,TGTGCCAGCAGTGTGTGGGGGAACACTGAAGCTTTCTTT,CASSVWGNTEAFF
TRBJ1-1,few,.,TRBV6-5,TGTGCCAGCAGTTACGCCAGGAACACTGAAGCTTTCTTT,CASSYARNTEAFF
TRBJ1-1,.,.,TRBV25-1,TGTGCCAGCAGTGAGGGGAGGGGCGAAGCTTTCTTT,CASSEGRGEAFF
TRBJ1-6,.,TRBD1,TRBV19,TGTGCCAGTAGTGGCGGACAGGGGACCAATTCACCCCTCCACTTT,CASSGGQGTNSPLHF
TRBJ2-1,.,TRBD2,TRBV9,TGTGCCAGCAGCGTACGGGATGGCGGGGGGGTCTATGAGCAGTTCTTC,CASSVRDGGGVYEQFF
TRBJ1-3,.,.,TRBV14,TGTGCCAGCAGCCCTAGGGACTTTTCTGGAGGCACCATATATTTT,CASSPRDFSGGTIYF
TRBJ2-2,.,.,TRBV6-1,TGTGCCAGCAGTGAAGCACCGGCGAACACCGGGGAGCTGTTTTTT,CASSEAPANTGELFF
TRBJ2-3,.,TRBD1,TRBV24-1,TGTGCCACCGCACGGGACAGTAGCACAGATACGCAGTATTTT,CATARDSSTDTQYF
TRBJ2-2,.,.,TRBV14,TGTGCCAGCAGCCCTCGGACCACCGGGGAGCTGTTTTTT,CASSPRTTGELFF
TRBJ2-1,.,TRBD2,TRBV6-2/TRBV6-3,TGTGCCAGCAGTTACGTGCTAGCGGGGGGAAATGAGCAGTTCTTC,CASSYVLAGGNEQFF